Reported below is one T cell receptor (beta chain). Authors' methods: Quantification of nucleated cells was approximated via reference gene primer amplification. Assay: immunoSEQ multiplex PCR; the TCRdb copy retains only in-frame clones and omits some. D and trimming come from the DNA, and the V and J calls and clone size come from that table. Here the sample spans approximately 220,000 clones, 83% being singletons. The CDR3 consists of 18 residues. Germline V gives CDR1 WSHSY, CDR2 SAAADI. V was pared by 5 bases and J by 1 base, with 11 bases of the junction left unmatched. These data come from a study of blood T cell repertoires in COVID-19. Looking at the study overall: Researchers got acute and convalescent COVID-19 samples from the United States, Italy and Spain. T cells, B-cell-depleted T cells, or PBMCs supplied cDNA or gDNA.

This TCR was recovered from a woman aged 40 to 50 with active or convalescent COVID-19. Specimen: peripheral blood. This rearrangement joins TRBV10-2 to TRBJ2-6; 7 bases are a match to TRBD1. This CDR3 is CASSRSGTVFSGANVLTF. CDR3 nucleotides: TGCGCCAGCAGTCGTTCCGGGACAGTTTTTTCTGGGGCCAACGTCCTGACTTTC.